This T cell receptor (beta chain) was captured by sequencing in a study of shared clonotypes between healthy human individuals. Broader study findings: Read depth was anticipated to influence clonotype sharing among donors. The study found lower generation probabilities in non-shared clonotypes than in those shared by all four donors. Across a handful of donors, naive CD4 shared around 5%, naive CD8 over 3%, memory CD4 less than 2.5%, memory CD8 more than 0.35%.

CDR1 is SGHAT and CDR2 is FQNNGV in the germline V gene. The CDR3 runs to 14 residues. Trimming took 0 bases from V and 2 from J, leaving 5 bases between them. This clone was seen just once. Its antigen is unknown. Naive CD4+ cells were CD45RA-selected; the remaining cells were memory. Some clones are missing from TCRdb's copy, which holds only in-frame ones; the method was immunoSEQ multiplex PCR. The sample shows 2,500,000 or so clones, over 85% of them seen only once. Sequenced sample: naive CD4+ T cells from PBMCs. Noted subset: CD45RA+ positively selected. The receptor was isolated from a man aged 18 to 35 in good health. Some clones in this sample may be carry-over from other donors' samples. The genes are TRBV11-2 and TRBJ1-5, with D uncertain. CDR3 bases: TGTGCCAGCAGCTTAGATACAGGCAATCAGCCCCAGCATTTT. Its protein product is CASSLDTGNQPQHF.